The clone carrying this T cell receptor (beta chain) was seen ten or more times. What it binds is not known. CDR3 length equals 15 residues. In germline, CDR1 is SGHRS, CDR2 YFSETQ. Trimming took off 0 bases at V and 0 bases at J, with 7 bases between the two ends. TCRdb re-analysed the 5' RACE reads in MiXCR, keeping a single row per CDR3 protein. The sample shows about 570,000 distinct CDR3 sequences, just under 10% of them seen only once. This specimen belongs to a study of identical twins. General study findings and limits: Excess twin sharing in beta out-of-frame sequences was weaker. There were fewer insertions in abundant cord blood beta clonotypes, but memory repertoires showed no such pattern. Donors were not followed over many years; analysis was cross-sectional.

The data were also submitted as part of a second study, on yellow fever vaccine responses in identical twins.

The clonotype was recovered from a woman under 30 in good health. The gene calls are TRBV5-1 and TRBJ1-5; D is unclear. Input material: PBMCs. The CDR3 DNA sequence: TGCGCCAGCAGCTTGGGCGGTAATAGCAATCAGCCCCAGCATTTT. As protein: CASSLGGNSNQPQHF.